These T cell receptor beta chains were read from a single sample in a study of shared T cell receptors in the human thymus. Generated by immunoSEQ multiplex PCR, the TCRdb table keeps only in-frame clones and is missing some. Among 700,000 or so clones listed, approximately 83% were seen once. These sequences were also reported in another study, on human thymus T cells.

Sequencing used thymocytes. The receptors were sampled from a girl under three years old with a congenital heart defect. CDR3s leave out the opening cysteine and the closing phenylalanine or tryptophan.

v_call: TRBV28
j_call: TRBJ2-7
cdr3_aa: ASSLCSRGSSYEQY

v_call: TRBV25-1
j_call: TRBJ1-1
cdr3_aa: ASRGQGGTEAF

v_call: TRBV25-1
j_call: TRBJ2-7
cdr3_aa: ASSERGSYEQY

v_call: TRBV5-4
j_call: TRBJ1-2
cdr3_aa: ASSSGQLRSSGYT

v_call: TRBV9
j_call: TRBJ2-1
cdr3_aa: ASSVELAGVHQGSYNEQF

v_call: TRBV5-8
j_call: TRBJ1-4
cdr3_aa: ASSLCRGSTNEKLF

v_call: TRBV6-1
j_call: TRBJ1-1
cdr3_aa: ASTHQGTEAF

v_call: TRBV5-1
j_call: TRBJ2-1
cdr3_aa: ASSFLSCNEQF

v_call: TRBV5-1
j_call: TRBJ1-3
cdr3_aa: ASSLAPRSSGNTIY

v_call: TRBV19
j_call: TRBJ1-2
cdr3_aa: ASSIVQEEPYGYT

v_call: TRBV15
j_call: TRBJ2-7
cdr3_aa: ATSRGDSYEQH

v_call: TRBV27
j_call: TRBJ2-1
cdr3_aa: ASSLGGRKDEQF

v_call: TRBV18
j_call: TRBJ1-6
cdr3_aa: ASSPGSTGGYSPLH

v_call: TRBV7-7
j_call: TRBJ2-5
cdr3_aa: ASSLAIVGAQY

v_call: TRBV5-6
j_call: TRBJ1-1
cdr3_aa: ASYSGHPNTEAF

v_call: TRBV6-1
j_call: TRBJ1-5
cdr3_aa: ASSEDFKVGQGDPSNQPQH

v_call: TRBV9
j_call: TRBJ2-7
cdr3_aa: ASSVDWRRVYEQY

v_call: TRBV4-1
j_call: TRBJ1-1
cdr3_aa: ASSQELLVEAF

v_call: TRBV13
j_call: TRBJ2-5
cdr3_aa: ASSPTWGGETQY

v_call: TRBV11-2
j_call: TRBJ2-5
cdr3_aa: ASSLGGTRVKETQY

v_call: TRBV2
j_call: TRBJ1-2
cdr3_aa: ASSAGTGANYGYT

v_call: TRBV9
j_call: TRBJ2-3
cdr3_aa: ASSHEIGQSPRGTDTQY

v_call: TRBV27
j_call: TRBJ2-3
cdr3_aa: ASSPHYHSSPSSITDTQY

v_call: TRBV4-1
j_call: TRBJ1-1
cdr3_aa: ASSQDRGTEAF

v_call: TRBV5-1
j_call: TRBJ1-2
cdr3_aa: ASSSLPGYGYT

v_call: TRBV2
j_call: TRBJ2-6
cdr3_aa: ASSEGQSSGANVLT

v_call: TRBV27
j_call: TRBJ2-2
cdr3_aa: ASSPYIAGGLIGELF

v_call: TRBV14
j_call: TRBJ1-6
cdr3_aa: ASSPLNTFRDSPLH

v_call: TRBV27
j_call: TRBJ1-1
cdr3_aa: ASSSRQGVWNTEAF

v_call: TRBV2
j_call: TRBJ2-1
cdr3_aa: ASTPGGGIYNEQF

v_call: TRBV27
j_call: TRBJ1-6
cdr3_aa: ASSLSPRHRDTSSYNSPLH

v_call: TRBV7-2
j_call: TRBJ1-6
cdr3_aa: ASSLRDRGSYNSPLH

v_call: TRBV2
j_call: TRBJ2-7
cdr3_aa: ASSAVRGGGTYEQY

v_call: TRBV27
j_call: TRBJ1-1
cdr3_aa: ASSLRGLRFRNTEAF

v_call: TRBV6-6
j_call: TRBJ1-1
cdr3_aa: ASSYSPGLGNTEAF

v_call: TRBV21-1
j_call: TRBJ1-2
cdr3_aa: ASSVHLRENYGYT

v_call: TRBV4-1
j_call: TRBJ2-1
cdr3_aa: ASSQGVAGDEQF

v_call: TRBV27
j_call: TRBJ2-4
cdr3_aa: ASSFRQGLNIQY

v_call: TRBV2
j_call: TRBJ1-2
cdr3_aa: AGRRQDYGYT

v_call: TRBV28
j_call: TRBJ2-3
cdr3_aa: ASSLSAGVAVGTDTQY

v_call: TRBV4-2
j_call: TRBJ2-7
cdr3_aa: ASSQGDRGDEQY

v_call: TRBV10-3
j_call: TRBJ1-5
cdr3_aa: AITGGSNQPQH